The TCR beta chain under discussion was sequenced for a study of read filtering for tumor transcriptome and immune sequencing. Study as a whole: After DNase treatment, RNA was made into whole-transcriptome libraries.

Details on this clonotype: This CDR3 is missing its conserved last phenylalanine or tryptophan, likely due to a read error.

From roughly 390 ng of RNA, a library with molecular barcoded alpha/delta and beta/gamma adaptors was made. TCRdb redid the calling of the reads with MiXCR, one entry per CDR3 protein. The sample lists 25,000 or so distinct CDR3 sequences, roughly 19% occurring once. There are 15 residues in the CDR3. Germline CDR1 reads MNHNS; CDR2 reads SASEGT. Trimming took off 5 bases at V and 4 bases at J, with 17 bases between the two ends. This sequence joins TRBV6-1 and TRBJ1-1, with a possible D match to TRBD1 (6 bases). What was sequenced was a population of CD138-negative cells sorted from bone marrow. The TCR originated in a donor older than 35 with multiple myeloma. Written as DNA, the CDR3 is TGTGCCAGCAGTTCCGAGGGGGGAGTAGGCACTGAAGCTTTCTCC. Its protein is CASSSEGGVGTEAFS.